The present entry profiles one T cell receptor beta chain with its context. Its antigen is undetermined. The PCR ran on 60 Vbeta and 13 Jbeta primers. The repertoire was sequenced with immunoSEQ multiplex PCR; TCRdb's copy has only in-frame clones and lacks some. The sample has fewer than 120,000 clones, around 80% seen once. The CDR3 sequence is 15 residues long. V gave up 0 bases and J gave up 2 bases, with 10 bases separating them. Germline-derived CDR1 and CDR2 are SGHTA and FQGNSA. The data were taken from a study of cytomegalovirus exposure and HLA in healthy donors. Study findings and constraints: The authors enumerated 150 to 200 TCR beta chains as linked to cytomegalovirus.

This sequence joins TRBV7-2 and TRBJ1-2, with TRBD1 as a possible D gene (6 bases). The sample comprised PBMCs. This clonotype was obtained from a woman aged 60-70 years in good health and CMV-seropositive. DNA of the CDR3: TGTGCCAGCAGCTTAGCTGGACAGTCCAACTATGGCTACACCTTC. Its protein product is CASSLAGQSNYGYTF.